These 20 T cell receptor beta chains were sequenced from one sample in a study of T cells expressing NK-cell markers. TCRdb reprocessed the 5' RACE reads; each CDR3 protein has one entry and no DNA is given. This sample's table reports about 150,000 distinct CDR3 sequences. The sequenced sample consisted of blood T cells: a sorted CD56 or NKG2C T cell subset, CD4+ or CD8+ T cells, or bulk PBMC T cells (not recorded which). These receptors were taken from a woman aged 50 to 60 in good health.

The chain links TRBV7-7 to TRBJ2-5. Germline assignment: CDR1 SSHAT and CDR2 FNYEAQ (reference sequence). The CDR3 length is 13 residues. The chain's CDR3 is CASSLELSETQYF.

The chain uses TRBV20-1 and TRBJ2-7; TCRdb selects TRBD1, and the lack of DNA leaves this call unchecked. The germline CDR1 and CDR2 sequences are DFQATT and SNEGSKA (reference sequence). The CDR3 sequence is 14 residues long. This chain's CDR3 is CSVLGEGGSYEQYF.

This sequence joins TRBV25-1 and TRBJ1-1. Germline-derived CDR1 and CDR2 are MGHDK and SYGVNS. This CDR3 has 13 residues. The CDR3: CASSSKGHTEAFF.

The chain carries TRBV14 and TRBJ2-1; TCRdb calls TRBD2, which cannot be checked without DNA. Germline loops: CDR1 SGHDN, CDR2 FVKESK. The CDR3 consists of 14 residues. CDR3 loop: CASSLAGLWDEQFF.

The rearrangement joins TRBV2 to TRBJ2-7; TCRdb gives TRBD1 as the D gene, but with no DNA this cannot be confirmed. Germline V gene sequence: CDR1 SNHLY, CDR2 FYNNEI. The CDR3 has 13 amino acids. CDR3 residues: CASRGRGHYEQYF.

The rearrangement links TRBV5-1 to TRBJ2-1; TCRdb names TRBD1, which stays unverified in the absence of DNA. CDR1 is SGHRS and CDR2 is YFSETQ in the germline V gene. The CDR3 totals 17 residues. CDR3 sequence reads: CASSLFPAPLASNEQFF.

The chain employs TRBV3-1 and TRBJ2-3; without DNA, the TCRdb call of TRBD2 cannot be checked. The CDR3 runs to 18 residues. Germline CDR1 LGHDT, CDR2 YNNKEL (reference sequence). The CDR3 loop is CASSQEAGLAGGVDTQYF.

The rearrangement joins TRBV27 to TRBJ2-1. This CDR3 spans 16 amino acids. Germline CDR1 is MNHEY and CDR2 is SMNVEV (reference sequence). This chain's CDR3 is CASSPTTGSSYNEQFF.

Here the CDR3 reads CATNHEEPGKYYEQFF. V is TRBV15 and J is TRBJ2-1. From germline, CDR1 is LNHNV and CDR2 YYDKDF (reference sequence). The CDR3 extends over 16 amino acids.

This chain connects TRBV12-5 to TRBJ2-3; without DNA, the TCRdb call of TRBD2 cannot be checked. The CDR3 sequence is 22 residues long. Germline lookup yields CDR1 LGHNT and CDR2 FRNRAP. The CDR3 region is CASGAPGTSGSQSWVRPDTQYF.

The chain recombines TRBV7-8 with TRBJ2-2. The CDR3 sequence is 15 residues long. Germline V lookup: CDR1 SGHVS, CDR2 FQNEAQ. The CDR3 sequence: CASSLDLGGAGELFF. The variable domain in full, with the rest retrieved from reference TRBV7-8 and TRBJ2-2, is GAGVSQSPRYKVAKRGQDVALRCDPISGHVSLFWYQQALGQGPEFLTYFQNEAQLDKSGLPSDRFFAERPEGSVSTLKIQRTQQEDSAVYLCASSLDLGGAGELFFGEGSRLTVL.

The chain employs TRBV6-5 and TRBJ2-1. Per the germline V gene, CDR1 is MNHEY and CDR2 is SVGAGI. The CDR3 contains 15 residues. This CDR3 is CASSYSWDSYNEQFF.

This rearrangement joins TRBV15 to TRBJ2-1; as DNA is missing, the TRBD2 call by TCRdb cannot be tested. The germline V gene encodes CDR1 LNHNV and CDR2 YYDKDF (reference sequence). The CDR3 is 15 amino acids. The CDR3 region is CAIKDTGSGSNEQFF. Supplemented by reference TRBV15 and TRBJ2-1, the full variable domain reads DAMVIQNPRYQVTQFGKPVTLSCSQTLNHNVMYWYQQKSSQAPKLLFHYYDKDFNNEADTPDNFQSRRPNTSFCFLDIRSPGLGDTAMYLCAIKDTGSGSNEQFFGPGTRLTVL.

This chain links TRBV6-6 with TRBJ1-1. Germline V gene sequence: CDR1 MNHNY, CDR2 SVGAGI (reference sequence). The length of the CDR3 is 18 residues. The CDR3 reads CASSYSMGLAGSRAEAFF.

The CDR3 sequence is CASSIGRENTEAFF. V usage is TRBV19 and J usage is TRBJ1-1; TCRdb outputs TRBD1, but without DNA this stays unchecked. Germline-derived CDR1 and CDR2 are LNHDA and SQIVND (reference sequence). CDR3 length: 14 amino acids.

V gene TRBV5-1 combines with J gene TRBJ2-1; absent DNA, TCRdb's TRBD2 call cannot be checked. The CDR3 loop spans 16 amino acids. CDR1 and CDR2 (germline): SGHRS, YFSETQ. The CDR3 sequence is CASSLGAGLSYNEQFF.

This chain joins TRBV29-1 and TRBJ2-2; TCRdb calls TRBD2, which cannot be checked without DNA. Germline loops: CDR1 SQVTM, CDR2 ANQGSEA. CDR3 length: 16 amino acids. This chain's CDR3 is CSVEGLGGGLAGELFF.

This chain connects TRBV7-9 to TRBJ2-1; TCRdb designates TRBD2, a call that cannot be tested without DNA. Germline V gene data show CDR1 as SEHNR and CDR2 as FQNEAQ (reference sequence). There are 21 residues in the CDR3. The CDR3: CASSSTILAGGPASSYNEQFF.

The V gene is TRBV5-1, the J gene TRBJ2-7; TCRdb outputs TRBD1, but without DNA this stays unchecked. This CDR3 contains 16 residues. In germline, CDR1 is SGHRS, CDR2 YFSETQ. The CDR3: CASSLGRRDGSYEQYF.

This chain uses TRBV7-9 with TRBJ1-1. CDR3 size: 12 residues. The germline V gene encodes CDR1 SEHNR and CDR2 FQNEAQ (reference sequence). The CDR3 spells CASSLPGLWAFF.